Each of the 4 T cell receptor beta chains below was sequenced from the same sample in a study of cytomegalovirus exposure and HLA in healthy donors. Data came from immunoSEQ multiplex PCR; TCRdb stores just in-frame clones and leaves some out. The sample lists about 120,000 clones, 85% to 90% occurring once. Sequenced input: PBMCs. The receptors shown here come from a woman under 30 in good health and CMV-seronegative.

The CDR3 here is CASSSQGGTNTGELFF. The CDR3 DNA reads TGTGCCAGTAGTTCACAGGGGGGTACGAACACCGGGGAGCTGTTTTTT. This chain connects TRBV19 to TRBJ2-2, with 8 nucleotides matching TRBD1. The germline V gene has CDR1 LNHDA and CDR2 SQIVND (reference sequence). The trim removed 5 bases at V and 0 bases at J, leaving 5 bases unmatched. CDR3 length: 16 amino acids. The variable domain in full, with the rest retrieved from reference TRBV19 and TRBJ2-2, is DGGITQSPKYLFRKEGQNVTLSCEQNLNHDAMYWYRQDPGQGLRLIYYSQIVNDFQKGDIAEGYSVSREKKESFPLTVTSAQKNPTAFYLCASSSQGGTNTGELFFGEGSRLTVL.

The rearrangement joins TRBV6-6 to TRBJ2-1, with D perhaps TRBD2 (6 bases). With 8 bases removed from V and 0 bases from J, the gap between germline ends came to 11 bases. The CDR3 has 14 amino acids. CDR1 MNHNY and CDR2 SVGAGI come from the germline V gene (reference sequence). The CDR3: CASSHGSSYNEQFF. CDR3 nucleotide sequence: TGTGCCAGCTCCCACGGGAGCTCCTACAATGAGCAGTTCTTC.

V gene TRBV27 combines with J gene TRBJ2-3, with D possibly being TRBD2 (5 bases). Looked up from germline, CDR1 is MNHEY and CDR2 is SMNVEV (reference sequence). The CDR3 loop spans 15 amino acids. Trimming removed 6 bases from V and 6 bases from J, with 19 bases in between. In DNA, the CDR3 is TGTGCCAGCAGCCTAGACTGGACTCTGCGGGATACGCAGTATTTT. Its translation: CASSLDWTLRDTQYF.

The chain combines TRBV28 with TRBJ2-7; 10 bases are shared with TRBD1. With 6 bases clipped from V and 4 bases from J, the junction kept 9 bases outside the gene matches. The germline V gene encodes CDR1 MDHEN and CDR2 SYDVKM. The CDR3 spans 15 residues. CDR3 sequence: CASRTPGQGMYEQYF. Here the CDR3 DNA reads TGTGCCAGCAGGACGCCGGGACAGGGGATGTACGAGCAGTACTTC. Looking up the rest from reference TRBV28 and TRBJ2-7 gives the full variable domain: DVKVTQSSRYLVKRTGEKVFLECVQDMDHENMFWYRQDPGLGLRLIYFSYDVKMKEKGDIPEGYSVSREKKERFSLILESASTNQTSMYLCASRTPGQGMYEQYFGPGTRLTVT.